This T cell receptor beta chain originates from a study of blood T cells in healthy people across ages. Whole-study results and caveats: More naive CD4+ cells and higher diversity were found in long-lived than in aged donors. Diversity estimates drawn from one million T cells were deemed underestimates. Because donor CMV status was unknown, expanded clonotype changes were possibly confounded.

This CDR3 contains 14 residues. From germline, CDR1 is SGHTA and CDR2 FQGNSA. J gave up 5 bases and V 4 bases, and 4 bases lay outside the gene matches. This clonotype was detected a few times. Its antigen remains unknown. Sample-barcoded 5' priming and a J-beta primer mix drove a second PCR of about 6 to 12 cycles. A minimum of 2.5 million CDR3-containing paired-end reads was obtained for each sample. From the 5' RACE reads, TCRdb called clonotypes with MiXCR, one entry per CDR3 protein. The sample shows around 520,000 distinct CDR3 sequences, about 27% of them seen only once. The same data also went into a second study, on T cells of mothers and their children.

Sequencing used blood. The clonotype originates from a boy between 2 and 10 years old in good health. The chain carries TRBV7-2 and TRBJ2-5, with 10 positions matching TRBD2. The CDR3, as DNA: TGTGCCAGCAGCTCTAGCGGGAGTCTTGAGACCCAGTACTTC. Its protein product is CASSSSGSLETQYF.